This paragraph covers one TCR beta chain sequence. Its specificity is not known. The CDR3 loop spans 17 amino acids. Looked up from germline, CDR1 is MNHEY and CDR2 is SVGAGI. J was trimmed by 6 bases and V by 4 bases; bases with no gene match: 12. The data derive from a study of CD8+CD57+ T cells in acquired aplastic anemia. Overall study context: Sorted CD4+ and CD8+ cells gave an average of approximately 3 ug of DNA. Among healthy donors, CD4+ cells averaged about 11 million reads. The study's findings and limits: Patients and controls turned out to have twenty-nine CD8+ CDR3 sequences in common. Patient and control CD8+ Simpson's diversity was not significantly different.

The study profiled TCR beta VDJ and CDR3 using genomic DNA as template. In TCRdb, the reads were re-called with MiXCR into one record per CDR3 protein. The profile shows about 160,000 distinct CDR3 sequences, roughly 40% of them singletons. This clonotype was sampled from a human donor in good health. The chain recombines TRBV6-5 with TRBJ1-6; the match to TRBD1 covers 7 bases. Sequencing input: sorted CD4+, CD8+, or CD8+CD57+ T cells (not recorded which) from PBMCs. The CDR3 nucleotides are TGTGCCAGCAGTTCACTACAACGACAGGGCGGTAATTCACCCCTCCACTTT. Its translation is CASSSLQRQGGNSPLHF.